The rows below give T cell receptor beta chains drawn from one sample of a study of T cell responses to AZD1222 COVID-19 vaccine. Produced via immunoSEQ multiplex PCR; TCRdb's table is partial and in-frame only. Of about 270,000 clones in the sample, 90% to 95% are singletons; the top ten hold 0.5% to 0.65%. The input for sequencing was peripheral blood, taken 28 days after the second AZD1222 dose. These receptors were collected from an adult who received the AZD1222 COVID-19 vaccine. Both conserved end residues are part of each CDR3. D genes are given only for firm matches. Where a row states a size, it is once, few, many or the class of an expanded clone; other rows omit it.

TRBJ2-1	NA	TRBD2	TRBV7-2	CASRISGSYYNEQFF	TGTGCCAGCAGGATAAGCGGGAGTTACTACAATGAGCAGTTCTTC
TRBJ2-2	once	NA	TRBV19	CASTPAGWDTGELFF	TGTGCCAGTACCCCTGCAGGGTGGGACACCGGGGAGCTGTTTTTT
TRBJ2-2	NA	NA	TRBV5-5	CASRGTVITGELFF	TGTGCCAGCCGAGGGACGGTGATAACCGGGGAGCTGTTTTTT
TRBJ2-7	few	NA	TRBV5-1	CASSTGTPSSYEQYF	TGCGCCAGCAGTACCGGGACGCCCAGCTCCTACGAGCAGTACTTC
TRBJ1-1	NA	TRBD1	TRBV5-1	CASSDPRQGGTEAFF	TGCGCCAGCAGCGACCCACGACAGGGTGGGACTGAAGCTTTCTTT
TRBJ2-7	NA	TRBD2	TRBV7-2	CASSFRSGRANEQYF	TGTGCCAGCAGCTTCCGGAGCGGGAGGGCCAACGAGCAGTACTTC
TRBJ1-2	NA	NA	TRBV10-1	CASSERANYGYTF	TGCGCCAGCAGTGAGAGGGCTAACTATGGCTACACCTTC
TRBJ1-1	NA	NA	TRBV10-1	CASSESEFNTEAFF	TGCGCCAGCAGCGAGAGCGAGTTTAACACTGAAGCTTTCTTT
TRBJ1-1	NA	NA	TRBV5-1	CASSLTGSLRTEAFF	TGCGCCAGCAGCTTAACAGGGAGTTTGCGTACTGAAGCTTTCTTT
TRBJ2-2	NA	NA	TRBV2	CASGPEGTGELFF	TGTGCCAGCGGACCGGAGGGCACCGGGGAGCTGTTTTTT